This entry is about one TCR beta chain. Sequencing used immunoSEQ multiplex PCR; TCRdb keeps in-frame clones, though not all of them. Of roughly 20,000 clones listed, 65% to 85% are singletons. This sample is part of a study of sequential checkpoint blockade in melanoma. Study context: Maintenance nivolumab came after either treatment sequence.

Regarding treatment: randomized to nivolumab then ipilimumab (arm A) or the reverse (arm B). The sequence was obtained from a human donor with melanoma. The material sequenced was CD8+ T cells sorted from blood (inferred from file names), taken from a patient given nivolumab and ipilimumab in sequence.

The CDR3 region has the DNA TGTGCCAGCAGTGAGCGGGACAGGGGGCTGGGAACTGAAGCTTTCTTT. This encodes CASSERDRGLGTEAFF. This chain links TRBV2 with TRBJ1-1; 12 nucleotides agree with TRBD1. Germline V lookup: CDR1 SNHLY, CDR2 FYNNEI. The ends lost 3 bases at V and 5 bases at J; junction bases unmatched: 7. The CDR3 loop spans 16 amino acids.